This TCR beta chain was identified in a study of cytomegalovirus exposure and HLA in healthy donors. Use of 60 Vbeta and 13 Jbeta primers characterized the PCR. Only in-frame clones appear in the TCRdb table, and some are missing; sequencing was by immunoSEQ multiplex PCR. The top ten hold roughly 8% of the sample, which has some 99,000 clones, around 73% seen once. Overall study results and limits: Presence/absence comparisons presumed near-even sequencing depth among donors. The authors excluded some V segments, including TRBV6-2 and TRBV6-3, as indistinguishable. Compared with the roughly 700-donor mean, an Asian-associated ancestry cluster reportedly had fewer N-insertions, according to a later analysis. Both high specificity and high sensitivity reportedly marked the classifier's diagnosis of cytomegalovirus status.

V lost 2 bases to trimming and J lost 4 bases; unmatched junction nucleotides: 4. Germline values: CDR1 SGHNT, CDR2 YYREEE (reference sequence). This CDR3 is built from 15 residues. Notes on this clone: Antigen unknown.

The clonotype originates from a man between 40 and 49 years old in good health and CMV-seronegative. Material: PBMCs. The J gene is TRBJ2-5, the V gene TRBV5-4, with 11 nucleotides matching TRBD1. The CDR3 loop is CASSFGTGGLETQYF. CDR3 nucleotides: TGTGCCAGCAGCTTTGGGACAGGGGGGCTAGAGACCCAGTACTTC. Full variable domain (rest looked up from reference TRBV5-4 and TRBJ2-5): ETGVTQSPTHLIKTRGQQVTLRCSSQSGHNTVSWYQQALGQGPQFIFQYYREEENGRGNFPPRFSGLQFPNYSSELNVNALELDDSALYLCASSFGTGGLETQYFGPGTRLLVL.